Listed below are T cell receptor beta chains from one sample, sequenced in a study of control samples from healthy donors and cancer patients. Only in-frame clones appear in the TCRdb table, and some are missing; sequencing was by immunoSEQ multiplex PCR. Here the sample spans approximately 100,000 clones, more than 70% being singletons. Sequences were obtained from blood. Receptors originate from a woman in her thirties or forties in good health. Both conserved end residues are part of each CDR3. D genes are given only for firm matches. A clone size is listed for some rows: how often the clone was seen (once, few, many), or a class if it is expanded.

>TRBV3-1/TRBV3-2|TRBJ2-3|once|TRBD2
CASSLIAGGSTDTQYF
TGTGCCAGCAGCCTAATTGCGGGGGGAAGCACAGATACGCAGTATTTT
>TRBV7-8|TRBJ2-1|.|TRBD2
CASSPGLASYNEQFF
TGTGCCAGCAGCCCAGGACTAGCCTCCTACAATGAGCAGTTCTTC
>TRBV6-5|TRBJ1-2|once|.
CASRSFGGGYTF
TGTGCCAGCAGGTCCTTTGGTGGAGGCTACACCTTC
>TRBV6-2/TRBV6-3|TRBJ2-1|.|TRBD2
CASSTWGSGGLEQFF
TGTGCCAGCAGTACCTGGGGTAGCGGGGGGCTTGAGCAGTTCTTC
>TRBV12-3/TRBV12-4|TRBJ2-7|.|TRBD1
CASSALQGEVQYF
TGTGCCAGCAGTGCATTACAGGGGGAAGTGCAGTACTTC
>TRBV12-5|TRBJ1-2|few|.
CASGLGAGAHYGYTF
TGTGCTAGTGGTTTGGGAGCAGGGGCTCACTATGGCTACACCTTC
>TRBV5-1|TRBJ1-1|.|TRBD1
CASSLVVAGGPQDTEAFF
TGCGCCAGCAGCTTGGTCGTGGCAGGGGGCCCCCAGGACACTGAAGCTTTCTTT
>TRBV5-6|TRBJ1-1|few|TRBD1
CASSPGTDTEAFF
TGTGCCAGCAGCCCCGGGACAGACACTGAAGCTTTCTTT
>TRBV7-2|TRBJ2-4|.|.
CASSPSDMAGWPTKNIQYF
TGTGCCAGCAGCCCCTCGGATATGGCAGGGTGGCCAACCAAAAACATTCAGTACTTC
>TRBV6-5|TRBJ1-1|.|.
CASSSYSRGNTEAFF
TGTGCCAGCAGTTCCTACTCGCGAGGGAACACTGAAGCTTTCTTT
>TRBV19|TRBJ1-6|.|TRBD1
CASTDRGYNSPLHF
TGTGCCAGTACGGACAGGGGGTACAATTCACCCCTCCACTTT
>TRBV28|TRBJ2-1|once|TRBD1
CASSPPGQAMVAFF
TGTGCCAGCAGTCCCCCGGGACAGGCCATGGTGGCGTTCTTC
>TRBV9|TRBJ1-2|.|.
CASSVGGGGDGYTF
TGTGCCAGCAGCGTAGGAGGGGGAGGGGATGGCTACACCTTC
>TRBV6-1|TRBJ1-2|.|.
CASSDMGPRTYGYTF
TGTGCCAGCAGTGATATGGGTCCCCGGACCTATGGCTACACCTTC
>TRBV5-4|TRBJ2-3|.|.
CASSFQDSTDTQYF
TGTGCCAGCAGCTTTCAGGACTCCACAGATACGCAGTATTTT
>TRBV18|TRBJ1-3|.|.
CASSTGAPQGNTIYF
TGTGCCAGCTCAACGGGAGCCCCACAGGGAAACACCATATATTTT
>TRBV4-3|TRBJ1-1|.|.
CASSQQVNTEAFF
TGCGCCAGCAGCCAGCAGGTGAACACTGAAGCTTTCTTT